This is a list of T cell receptor beta chains from one sample in a study of blood T cell repertoires in COVID-19. The repertoire was sequenced with immunoSEQ multiplex PCR; TCRdb's copy has only in-frame clones and lacks some. The sample includes roughly 18,000 clones, 75% to 85% of them seen just once. Material: peripheral blood. These receptors were collected from a man older than 75 with acute or convalescent COVID-19. Each CDR3 is given without its conserved first and last residue. The order of the fields is V gene, J gene, CDR3 protein.

TRBV6-4	TRBJ2-7	ASSDSPHRGPTDQHEQY
TRBV5-8	TRBJ2-7	ASSSSGTGFYEQY
TRBV9	TRBJ1-1	ASSPQRSRNTEAF
TRBV24-1	TRBJ1-5	ATSDLLPPGPNQPQH
TRBV12-1	TRBJ1-3	ASSEVTRNTIY
TRBV19	TRBJ1-1	ASSPLGGQGEAF
TRBV3-1/TRBV3-2	TRBJ1-5	ASSRFVAQPQH
TRBV24-1	TRBJ1-4	ATSVHPRGYLEKLF
TRBV5-1	TRBJ2-1	ASGPGVGGPYNEQF
TRBV6-6	TRBJ2-1	ASSSQGDEQF
TRBV7-2	TRBJ1-1	ASSFRGGTGEAF
TRBV4-2	TRBJ2-7	ASSQGTSATYEQY
TRBV28	TRBJ1-1	ASSLYLTGTGGTEAF
TRBV4-2	TRBJ2-2	ASSQIAGVLGELF
TRBV19	TRBJ2-3	ASSMTRPSTDTQY
TRBV5-1	TRBJ1-2	ASSLTGTEYGYT